This T cell receptor (beta chain) was identified in a study of pediatric ulcerative colitis. Notes on this clone: Its antigen remains unknown.

Study-wide points: Rectal repertoires separated controls, mild-moderate and acute severe colitis. All ulcerative colitis patients, but no controls, carried a couple of rectal clonotypes. Repertoires came from total lymphocyte DNA, so rare subsets like regulatory T cells may be missed.

Using immunoSEQ multiplex PCR, the repertoire was profiled, and TCRdb retains in-frame clones only, with some absent. Counted here are 45,000 to 55,000 clones, about four fifths occurring once; the ten biggest clones make up 3.5% to 4.5%. One to two pinch biopsies were taken from the rectum during colonoscopy. From germline, CDR1 is SGHVS and CDR2 FQNEAQ. V lost 3 bases to trimming and J lost 3 bases, with 12 bases between them. The CDR3 is made up of 14 amino acids. Sequencing was done on a sample of gut tissue. The receptor was derived from a girl aged 10 to 17 with moderate ulcerative colitis. V and J are TRBV7-8 and TRBJ2-7; D gene uncertain. This CDR3 reads CASSFRINLYEQYF. The CDR3, as DNA: TGTGCCAGCAGCTTCCGGATAAACCTCTACGAGCAGTACTTC.